The 4 T cell receptor beta chains reported below all come from one sample, sequenced in a study of blood T cell repertoires in COVID-19. Only in-frame clones appear in the TCRdb table, and some are missing; sequencing was by immunoSEQ multiplex PCR. The table has a few hundred thousand clones, nearly 90% seen once. Sequenced material: peripheral blood. These receptors were taken from a woman aged 55-70 years with COVID-19, enrolled during active disease.

The chain recombines TRBV7-3 with TRBJ1-3; D is possibly TRBD1 (5 bases). V gave up 4 bases and J gave up 1 base, with 5 bases separating them. The CDR3 is 13 residues long. Germline V gene data show CDR1 as SGHTA and CDR2 as FQGTGA. The CDR3 DNA reads as TGTGCCAGCAGCTCAGGGTCTGGAAACACCATATATTTT. It encodes CASSSGSGNTIYF.

The CDR3 DNA reads as TGTGCCAGCAGCTTGGGTCTCCCCTCCTACGAGCAGTACTTC. It translates to CASSLGLPSYEQYF. This sequence joins TRBV5-5 and TRBJ2-7; no clear D gene. The CDR3 has 14 residues. V was cut by 0 bases and J by 0 bases, with 7 bases left in between. The germline V gene encodes CDR1 SGHKS and CDR2 YYEKEE (reference sequence).

This chain uses TRBV2 with TRBJ1-5, with 8 bases aligning to TRBD1. The V and J ends lost 6 bases and 4 bases, in that order; junction bases with no gene match: 5. Germline lookup yields CDR1 SNHLY and CDR2 FYNNEI. CDR3 length: 14 amino acids. CDR3 loop: CASSAGQGNQPQHF. The CDR3 DNA follows: TGTGCCAGCAGCGCCGGACAGGGAAATCAGCCCCAGCATTTT.

The chain recombines TRBV7-8 with TRBJ1-1; 11 positions agree with TRBD1. Germline trimming cut 5 bases from V and 4 bases from J; bases unmatched to any gene: 9. This CDR3 contains 16 residues. Germline V gene data show CDR1 as SGHVS and CDR2 as FQNEAQ. As DNA, the CDR3 is TGTGCCAGCAGCAGGGACAGGGGGTCGCTAGGCACTGAAGCTTTCTTT. Protein: CASSRDRGSLGTEAFF.